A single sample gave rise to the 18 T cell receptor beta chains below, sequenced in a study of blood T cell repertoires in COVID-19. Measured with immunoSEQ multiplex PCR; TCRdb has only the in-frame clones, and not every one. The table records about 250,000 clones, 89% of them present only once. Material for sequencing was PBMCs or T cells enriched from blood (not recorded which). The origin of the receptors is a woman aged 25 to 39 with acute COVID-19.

The chain's CDR3 is CASSQEPGGQPQHF. The CDR3 nucleotides are TGTGCCAGCAGCCAAGAGCCAGGGGGACAGCCCCAGCATTTT. The chain links TRBV3-1 (or the pseudogene TRBV3-2) to TRBJ1-5, with 7 bases that match TRBD1. CDR1 is LGHDT and CDR2 is YNNKEL in the germline V gene (reference sequence). V lost 0 bases, J lost 7 bases, and 3 bases stayed unmatched. This CDR3 comprises 14 residues.

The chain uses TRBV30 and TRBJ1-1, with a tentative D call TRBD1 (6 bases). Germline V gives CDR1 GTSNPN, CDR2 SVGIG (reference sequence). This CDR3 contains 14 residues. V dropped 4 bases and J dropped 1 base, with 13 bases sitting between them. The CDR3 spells CAWTPRGRNTEAFF. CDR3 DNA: TGTGCCTGGACACCCAGGGGTAGGAACACTGAAGCTTTCTTT.

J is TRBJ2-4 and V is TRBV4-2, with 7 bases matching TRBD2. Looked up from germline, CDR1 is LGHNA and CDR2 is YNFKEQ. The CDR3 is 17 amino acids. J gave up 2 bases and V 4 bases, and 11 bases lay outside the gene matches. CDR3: CASSPLGGGGTKNIQYF. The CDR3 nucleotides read TGTGCCAGCAGCCCGTTGGGCGGCGGGGGTACCAAAAACATTCAGTACTTC.

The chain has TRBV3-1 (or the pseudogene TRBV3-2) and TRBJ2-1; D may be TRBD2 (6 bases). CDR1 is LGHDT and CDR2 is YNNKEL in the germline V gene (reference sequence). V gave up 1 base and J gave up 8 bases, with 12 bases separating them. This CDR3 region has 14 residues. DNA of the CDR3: TGTGCCAGCAGCCAAGTCGGGACTCCCGATGAGCAGTTCTTC. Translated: CASSQVGTPDEQFF.

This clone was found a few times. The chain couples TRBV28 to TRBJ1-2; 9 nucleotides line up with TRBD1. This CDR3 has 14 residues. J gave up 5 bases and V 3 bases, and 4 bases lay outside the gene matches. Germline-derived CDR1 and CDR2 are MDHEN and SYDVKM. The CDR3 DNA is TGTGCCAGCAGTTTCCCGACAGGGGGGTATGGCTACACCTTC. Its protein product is CASSFPTGGYGYTF.

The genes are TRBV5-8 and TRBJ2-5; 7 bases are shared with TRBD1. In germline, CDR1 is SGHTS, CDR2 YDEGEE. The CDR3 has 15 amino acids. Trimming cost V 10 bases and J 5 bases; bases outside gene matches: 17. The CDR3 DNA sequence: TGTGCCCGAGTTTACCTTGAACAGGGGCGGGAGACCCAGTACTTC. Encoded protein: CARVYLEQGRETQYF.

The CDR3 nucleotides read TGTGCCAGCAGCGCCGTAACTAGCTCCCAAGAGACCCAGTACTTC. Amino acid sequence: CASSAVTSSQETQYF. This sequence joins TRBV9 and TRBJ2-5; weak D call: TRBD2 (6 bases). The CDR3 has 15 residues. The germline CDR1 and CDR2 sequences are SGDLS and YYNGEE. V was shortened by 3 bases and J by 1 base, with 13 bases between the two germline ends.

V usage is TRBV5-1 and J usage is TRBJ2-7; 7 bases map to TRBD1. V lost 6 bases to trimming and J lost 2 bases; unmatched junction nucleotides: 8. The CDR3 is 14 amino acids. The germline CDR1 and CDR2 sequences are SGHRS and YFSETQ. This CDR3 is CASTWDRRTYEQYF. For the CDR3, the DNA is TGCGCCAGCACCTGGGACAGACGAACCTACGAGCAGTACTTC.

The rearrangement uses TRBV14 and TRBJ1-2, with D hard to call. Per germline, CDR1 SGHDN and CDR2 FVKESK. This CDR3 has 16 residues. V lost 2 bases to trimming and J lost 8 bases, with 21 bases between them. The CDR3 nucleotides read TGTGCCAGCAGCCAATTACAGACCGCGTCAGGTGGCGGCTACACCTTC. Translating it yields CASSQLQTASGGGYTF.

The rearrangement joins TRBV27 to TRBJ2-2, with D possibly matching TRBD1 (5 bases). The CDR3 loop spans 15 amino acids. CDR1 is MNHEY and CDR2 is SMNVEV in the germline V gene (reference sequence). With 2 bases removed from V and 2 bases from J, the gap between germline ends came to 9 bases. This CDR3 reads CASSLGRVNTGELFF. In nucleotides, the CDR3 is TGTGCCAGCAGTTTAGGCAGGGTAAACACCGGGGAGCTGTTTTTT.

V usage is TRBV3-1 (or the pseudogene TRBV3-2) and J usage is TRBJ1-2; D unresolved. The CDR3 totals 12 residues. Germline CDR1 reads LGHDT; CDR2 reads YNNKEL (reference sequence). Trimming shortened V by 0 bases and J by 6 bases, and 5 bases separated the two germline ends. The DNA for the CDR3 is TGTGCCAGCAGCCAAGATTGGCATGGCTACACCTTC. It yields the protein CASSQDWHGYTF.

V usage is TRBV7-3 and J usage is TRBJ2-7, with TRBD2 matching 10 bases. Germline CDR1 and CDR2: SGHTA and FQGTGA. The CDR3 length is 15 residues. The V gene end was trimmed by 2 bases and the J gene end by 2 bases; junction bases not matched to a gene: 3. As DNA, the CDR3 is TGTGCCAGCAGCTTAGAAAGCGGGGGGGCCTACGAGCAGTACTTC. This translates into CASSLESGGAYEQYF. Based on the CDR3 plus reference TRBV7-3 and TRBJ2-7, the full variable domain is GAGVSQTPSNKVTEKGKYVELRCDPISGHTALYWYRQSLGQGPEFLIYFQGTGAADDSGLPNDRFFAVRPEGSVSTLKIQRTERGDSAVYLCASSLESGGAYEQYFGPGTRLTVT.

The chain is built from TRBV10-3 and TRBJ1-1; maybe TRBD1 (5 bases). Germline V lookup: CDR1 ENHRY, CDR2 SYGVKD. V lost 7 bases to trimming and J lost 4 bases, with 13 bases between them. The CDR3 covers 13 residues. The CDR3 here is CAINQGRSTEAFF. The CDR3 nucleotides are TGTGCCATCAATCAGGGAAGAAGCACTGAAGCTTTCTTT.

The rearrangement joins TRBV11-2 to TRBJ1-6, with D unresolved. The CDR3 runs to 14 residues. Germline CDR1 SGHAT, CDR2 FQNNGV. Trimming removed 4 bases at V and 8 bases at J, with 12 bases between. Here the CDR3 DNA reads TGTGCCAGCAGCTCGGCCCCTCTAGATTCACCCCTCCACTTT. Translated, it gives CASSSAPLDSPLHF. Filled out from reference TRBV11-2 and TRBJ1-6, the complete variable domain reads EAGVAQSPRYKIIEKRQSVAFWCNPISGHATLYWYQQILGQGPKLLIQFQNNGVVDDSQLPKDRFSAERLKGVDSTLKIQPAKLEDSAVYLCASSSAPLDSPLHFGNGTRLTVT.

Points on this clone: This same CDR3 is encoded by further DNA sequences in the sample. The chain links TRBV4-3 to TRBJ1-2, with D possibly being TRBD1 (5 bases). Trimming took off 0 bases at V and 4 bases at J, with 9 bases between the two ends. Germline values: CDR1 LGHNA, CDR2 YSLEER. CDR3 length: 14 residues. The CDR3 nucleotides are TGCGCCAGCAGCCAAGATTTGGGGGGCTATGGCTACACCTTC. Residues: CASSQDLGGYGYTF.

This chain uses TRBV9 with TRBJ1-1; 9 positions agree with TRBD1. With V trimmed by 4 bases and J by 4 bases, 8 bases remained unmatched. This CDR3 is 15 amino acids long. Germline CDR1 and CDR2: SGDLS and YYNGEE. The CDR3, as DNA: TGTGCCAGCAGCTTCGTCGGACAGGGGTCCACTGAAGCTTTCTTT. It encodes CASSFVGQGSTEAFF.

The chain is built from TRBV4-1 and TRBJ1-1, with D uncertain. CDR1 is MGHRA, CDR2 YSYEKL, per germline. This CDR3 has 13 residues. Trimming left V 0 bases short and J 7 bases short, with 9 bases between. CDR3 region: CASSQDTENEAFF. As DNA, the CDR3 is TGCGCCAGCAGCCAAGATACGGAGAATGAAGCTTTCTTT.

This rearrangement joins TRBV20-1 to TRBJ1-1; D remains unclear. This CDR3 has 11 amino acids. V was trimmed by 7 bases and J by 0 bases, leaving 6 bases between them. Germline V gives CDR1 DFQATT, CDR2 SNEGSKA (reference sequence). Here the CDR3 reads CSVHMNTEAFF. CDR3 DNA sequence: TGCAGTGTGCACATGAACACTGAAGCTTTCTTT.